This TCR beta chain derives from a study of blood T cell repertoires in COVID-19. Using immunoSEQ multiplex PCR, the repertoire was profiled, and TCRdb retains in-frame clones only, with some absent. This table has about 59,000 clones, roughly 80% appearing once. This clone has a single count. The sample taken for sequencing was peripheral blood. The source is a human donor in a cohort sampled during active COVID-19.

CDR3 residues: CASSLGDSTQPYEQYF. Here the CDR3 DNA reads TGTGCCAGCAGTTTGGGGGACTCTACTCAACCCTACGAGCAGTACTTC. This chain uses TRBV6-2 or TRBV6-3 with TRBJ2-7, with TRBD2 as a possible D gene (6 bases). Germline V gives CDR1 MNHEY, CDR2 SVGEGT. CDR3 length: 16 residues. Trimming cost V 4 bases and J 2 bases, with 18 bases left between them.